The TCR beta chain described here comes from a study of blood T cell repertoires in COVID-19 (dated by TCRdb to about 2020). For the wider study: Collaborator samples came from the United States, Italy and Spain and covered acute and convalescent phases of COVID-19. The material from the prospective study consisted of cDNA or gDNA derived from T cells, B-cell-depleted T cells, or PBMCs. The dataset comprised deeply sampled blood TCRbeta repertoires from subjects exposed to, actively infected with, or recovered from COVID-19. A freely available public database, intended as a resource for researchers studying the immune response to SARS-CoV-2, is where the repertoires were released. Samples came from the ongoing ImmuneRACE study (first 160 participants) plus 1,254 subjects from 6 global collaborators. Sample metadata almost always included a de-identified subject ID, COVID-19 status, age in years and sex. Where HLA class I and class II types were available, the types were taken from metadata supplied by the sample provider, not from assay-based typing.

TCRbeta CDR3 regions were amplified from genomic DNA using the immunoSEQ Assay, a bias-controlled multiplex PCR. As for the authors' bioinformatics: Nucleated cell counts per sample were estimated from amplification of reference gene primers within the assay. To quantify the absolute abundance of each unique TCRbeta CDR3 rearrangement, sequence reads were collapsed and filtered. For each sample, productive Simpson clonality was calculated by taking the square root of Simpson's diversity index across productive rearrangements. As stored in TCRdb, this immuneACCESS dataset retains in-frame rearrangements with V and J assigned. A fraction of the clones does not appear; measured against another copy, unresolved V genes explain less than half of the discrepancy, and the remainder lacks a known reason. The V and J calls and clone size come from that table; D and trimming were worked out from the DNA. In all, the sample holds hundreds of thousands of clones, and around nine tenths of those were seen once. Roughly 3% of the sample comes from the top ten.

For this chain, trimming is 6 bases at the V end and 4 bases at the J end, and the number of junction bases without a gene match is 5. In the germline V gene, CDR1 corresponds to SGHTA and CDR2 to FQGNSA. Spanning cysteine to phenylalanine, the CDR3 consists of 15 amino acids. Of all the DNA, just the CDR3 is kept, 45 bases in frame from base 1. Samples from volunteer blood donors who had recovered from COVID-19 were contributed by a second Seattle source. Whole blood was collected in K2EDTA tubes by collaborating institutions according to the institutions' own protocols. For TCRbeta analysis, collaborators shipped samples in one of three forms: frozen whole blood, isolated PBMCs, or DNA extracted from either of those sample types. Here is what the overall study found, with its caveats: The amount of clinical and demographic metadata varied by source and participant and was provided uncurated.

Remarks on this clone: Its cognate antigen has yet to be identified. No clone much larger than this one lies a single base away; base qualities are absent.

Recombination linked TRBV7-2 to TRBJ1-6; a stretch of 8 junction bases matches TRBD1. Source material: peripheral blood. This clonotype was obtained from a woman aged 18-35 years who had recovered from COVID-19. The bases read TGTGCCAGCAGGGCAGGGGGCCGGTATAATTCACCCCTCCACTTT. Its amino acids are CASRAGGRYNSPLHF.